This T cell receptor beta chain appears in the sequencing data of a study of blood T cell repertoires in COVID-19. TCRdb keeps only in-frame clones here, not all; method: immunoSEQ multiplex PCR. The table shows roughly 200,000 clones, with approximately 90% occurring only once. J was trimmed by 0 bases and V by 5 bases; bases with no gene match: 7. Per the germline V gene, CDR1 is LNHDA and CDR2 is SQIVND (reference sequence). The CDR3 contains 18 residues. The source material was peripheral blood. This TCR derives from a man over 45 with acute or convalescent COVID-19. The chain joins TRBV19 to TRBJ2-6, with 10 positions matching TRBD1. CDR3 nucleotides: TGTGCCAGTAGTGAAAGGGACAGGGGCCACTCTGGGGCCAACGTCCTGACTTTC. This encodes CASSERDRGHSGANVLTF.